The entry that follows covers one T cell receptor beta chain sequence. What it recognizes is unknown. The sample comes from a study of blood T cells in healthy people across ages. Alongside a J-beta primer mix, a sample-barcoded 5' primer served in a second PCR lasting roughly 6 to 12 cycles. Per-sample output comprised a minimum of 2.5 million paired-end reads containing CDR3. TCRdb re-called the 5' RACE reads through MiXCR, storing one row per CDR3 protein. The data contain around 1,800,000 distinct CDR3 sequences, around 42% of them seen just once; the ten biggest clones take up more than 20%. Notes on the study in general: Estimated diversity, derived from one million T cells, was regarded as an underestimate. Diversity of TCR beta per million T cells declined in a roughly linear way with age.

CDR1 and CDR2 from the germline V gene are PRHDT and FYEKMQ (reference sequence). CDR3 length equals 16 residues. Unmatched junction bases numbered 14, after V lost 5 bases and J lost 5 bases. Per sample, extraction of total RNA gave at least 5.5 micrograms in every case. Sequenced sample: blood. The sequence was collected from a human donor in good health. The chain joins TRBV13 to TRBJ2-7, with 8 bases fitting TRBD1. The CDR3 spells CASSTRQGWMGHEQYF. The CDR3 region has the DNA TGTGCCAGCAGCACACGACAGGGGTGGATGGGCCACGAGCAGTACTTC.